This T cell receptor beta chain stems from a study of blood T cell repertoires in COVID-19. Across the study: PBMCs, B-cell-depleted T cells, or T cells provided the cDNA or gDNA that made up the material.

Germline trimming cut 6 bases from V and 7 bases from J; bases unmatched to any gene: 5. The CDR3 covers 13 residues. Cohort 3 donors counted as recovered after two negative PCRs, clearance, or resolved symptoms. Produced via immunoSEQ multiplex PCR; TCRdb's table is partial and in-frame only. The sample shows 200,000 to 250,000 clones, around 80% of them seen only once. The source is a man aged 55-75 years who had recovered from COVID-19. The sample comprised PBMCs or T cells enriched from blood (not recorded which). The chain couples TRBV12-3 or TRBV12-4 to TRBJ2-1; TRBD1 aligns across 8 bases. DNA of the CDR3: TGTGCCAGCAGGAAGAGACAGGGGAATGAGCAGTTCTTC. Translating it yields CASRKRQGNEQFF.